This T cell receptor (beta chain) was sequenced for a study of blood T cell repertoires in COVID-19 (TCRdb year 2020). Notes on the research overall: Collaborator samples came from the United States, Italy and Spain and covered acute and convalescent phases of COVID-19. The material from the prospective study consisted of cDNA or gDNA derived from T cells, B-cell-depleted T cells, or PBMCs. Deeply sampled blood TCRbeta repertoires from subjects exposed to, actively infected with, or recovered from COVID-19 were included in the dataset. The repertoires were released in a freely available public database meant as a resource for research on the immune response to SARS-CoV-2. The samples were drawn from two sources: the first 160 participants of the ongoing ImmuneRACE study, and 1,200 or so subjects contributed by 6 global collaborators. The sample metadata nearly always contained a de-identified subject ID, COVID-19 status, age in years and sex. Where HLA class I and class II types were available, the types were taken from metadata supplied by the sample provider, not from assay-based typing.

This clone was counted a single time. The antigen it recognizes is unknown. No base quality information exists; no much larger clone differs at one position. After removal of 0 bases from V and 8 bases from J, the junction retains 14 bases not matched to a gene. The cysteine opens and the phenylalanine closes a CDR3 of 17 amino acids. Only CDR3 DNA remains: 51 bases, in frame from the first base. According to the germline V gene, CDR1 reads KGHSH and CDR2 reads LQKENI. The immunoSEQ Assay, a bias-controlled multiplex PCR, was used to amplify TCRbeta CDR3 regions from genomic DNA. The original pipeline was this. Within the assay, amplification of reference gene primers was used to estimate how many nucleated cells each sample contained. To quantify the absolute abundance of each unique TCRbeta CDR3 rearrangement, sequence reads were collapsed and filtered. For each sample, productive Simpson clonality was calculated as the square root of Simpson's diversity index across productive rearrangements. Held by TCRdb, this immuneACCESS table contains in-frame sequences only and omits some clones. Under half of the omission traces to an unresolved V gene where checked; the cause of the rest is unknown. The V and J calls and the clone size are those of that table, but D and trimming were determined from the DNA. A total of about 320,000 clones appear in this sample, 70% to 90% of them only once. Less than 6% of the sample comes from the top ten.

Summary of the overall study and its limitations: How much clinical and demographic metadata was included differed by source and by participant, and the metadata was provided uncurated.

Enrolling through a virtual design, the prospective study's participants ranged in age from about 18 to 89 years and lived across roughly 23 United States geographic areas. To assign participants to cohorts, the prospective study relied on clinical history that participants themselves reported in a screening survey and a study questionnaire. For ImmuneRACE Cohort 3, a participant was defined as recovered based on two consecutive negative NP/OP PCR tests, clearance by a healthcare professional, or resolution of symptoms. In the prospective study, mobile phlebotomists collected whole blood, serum and a nasopharyngeal or oropharyngeal swab from each participant. Prospective study participants could optionally give additional blood draws and questionnaires over an approximately two-month period. Blood samples from the prospective study were shipped frozen or at room temperature prior to DNA extraction.

The sequence links TRBV18 to TRBJ1-2, with 8 bases in between that match TRBD1. The receptor's source is a woman under 40 who had recovered from COVID-19. Sequences were obtained from PBMCs or T cells enriched from blood (not recorded which). The CDR3 region: CASSPPRALQGAIGYTF. The DNA is TGTGCCAGCTCACCACCACGGGCTTTGCAGGGGGCAATCGGCTACACCTTC. Extended through the reference TRBV18 and TRBJ1-2 proteins, this CDR3 yields the full variable domain: NAGVMQNPRHLVRRRGQEARLRCSPMKGHSHVYWYRQLPEEGLKFMVYLQKENIIDESGMPKERFSAEFPKEGPSILRIQQVVRGDSAAYFCASSPPRALQGAIGYTFGSGTRLTVV.